This T cell receptor (beta chain) was profiled in a study of PD-1 blockade in classical Hodgkin lymphoma. Whole-study context: Patients were treated with nivolumab at 3 mg/kg, and this was given intravenously every 2 weeks.

This CDR3 comprises 16 residues. The J segment lost 6 bases and the V segment lost 5 bases, leaving 13 bases of the junction unmatched. Germline V gene lookup returns CDR1 SNHLY and CDR2 FYNNEI. The time point denotes: cycle 4 day 1 (C4D1), after five to seven weeks of nivolumab. Each and every patient relapsed after autologous stem cell transplantation, and patients got differing brentuximab vedotin exposure. Method: immunoSEQ multiplex PCR; TCRdb's copy keeps in-frame clones and lacks some. The sample lists tens of thousands of clones, 75% to 95% seen once, with under 3.5% in the top ten. This chain connects TRBV2 to TRBJ2-3; TRBD2 matches at 8 bases. The clonotype was recovered from a human donor with classical Hodgkin lymphoma. The material sequenced was peripheral blood mononuclear cells (PBMCs), taken before the fourth cycle of nivolumab. In DNA form, the CDR3 reads TGTGCCAGCAGTCTTATTAGCGGGGCCTCGGGTGATACGCAGTATTTT. Translated, it gives CASSLISGASGDTQYF.